This TCR beta chain was found in a study of T cells in localized non-small cell lung cancer. Clones were read by immunoSEQ multiplex PCR, and TCRdb kept only the in-frame ones, dropping some. The repertoire holds about 36,000 clones, with roughly 89% as singletons. Per germline, CDR1 SGHTA and CDR2 FQGNSA. CDR3 length equals 15 residues. Trimming removed 6 bases at V and 0 bases at J, with 14 bases between. The chain joins TRBV7-2 to TRBJ1-1; possible D gene TRBD1, 5 bases. This material consisted of peripheral blood, taken before any cancer treatment. This receptor was taken from a woman aged 35 to 69 with stage I lung adenocarcinoma. The CDR3 DNA is TGTGCCAGCAGGCAAGCCGAGGGGCTGAACACTGAAGCTTTCTTT. This gives the protein CASRQAEGLNTEAFF.